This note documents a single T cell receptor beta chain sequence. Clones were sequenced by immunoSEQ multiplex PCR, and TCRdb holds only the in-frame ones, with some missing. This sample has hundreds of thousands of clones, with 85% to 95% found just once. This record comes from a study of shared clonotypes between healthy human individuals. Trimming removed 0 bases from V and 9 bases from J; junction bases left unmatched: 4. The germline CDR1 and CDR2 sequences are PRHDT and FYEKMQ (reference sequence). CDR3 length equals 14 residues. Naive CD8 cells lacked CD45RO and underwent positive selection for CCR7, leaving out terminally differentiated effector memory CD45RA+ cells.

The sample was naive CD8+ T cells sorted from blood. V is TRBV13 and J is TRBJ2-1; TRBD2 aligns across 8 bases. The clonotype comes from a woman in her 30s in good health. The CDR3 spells CASSLGGLVPEQFF. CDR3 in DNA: TGTGCCAGCAGCTTAGGGGGACTAGTGCCTGAGCAGTTCTTC.